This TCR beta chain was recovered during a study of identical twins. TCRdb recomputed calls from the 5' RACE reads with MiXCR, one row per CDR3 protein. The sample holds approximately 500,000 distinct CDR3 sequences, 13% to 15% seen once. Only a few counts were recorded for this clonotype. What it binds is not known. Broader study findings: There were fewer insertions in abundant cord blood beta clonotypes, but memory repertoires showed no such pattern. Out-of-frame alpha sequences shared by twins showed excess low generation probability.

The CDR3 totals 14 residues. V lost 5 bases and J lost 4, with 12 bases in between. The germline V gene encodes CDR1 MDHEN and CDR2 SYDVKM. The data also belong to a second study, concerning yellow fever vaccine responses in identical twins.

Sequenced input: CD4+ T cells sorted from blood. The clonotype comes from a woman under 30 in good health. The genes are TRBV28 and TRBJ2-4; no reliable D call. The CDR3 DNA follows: TGTGCCAGCAGTCTCCGCGCGCCGAAAAACATTCAGTACTTC. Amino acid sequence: CASSLRAPKNIQYF.